This T cell receptor beta chain stems from a study of blood T cell repertoires in COVID-19. Overall study: Italy, Spain and the United States were the sources of the convalescent and acute COVID-19 samples. In each case, the material was cDNA or gDNA derived from T cells, B-cell-depleted T cells, or PBMCs.

Per the authors' pipeline: Cell counts per sample came from amplifying reference gene primers. Sequencing was performed with immunoSEQ multiplex PCR; in TCRdb, only in-frame clones are kept and a portion is missing. The D gene and trimming were derived from the DNA, and the V and J assignments and clone size from that table. Of over 300,000 clones in the sample, roughly 86% were seen once. A few counts support this clone. Germline V gene sequence: CDR1 MGHRA, CDR2 YSYEKL. The CDR3 extends over 19 amino acids. V was trimmed by 4 bases and J by 0 bases, leaving 22 bases between them. The J gene is TRBJ1-5, the V gene TRBV4-1, with unresolved D. The clonotype was recovered from a woman in her forties or fifties with acute or convalescent COVID-19. The sample taken for sequencing was peripheral blood. In nucleotides, the CDR3 is TGCGCCAGCAGCCCTGGAGTATTCCACGAAGAATATAGCAATCAGCCCCAGCATTTT. It translates to CASSPGVFHEEYSNQPQHF.